A selection of T cell receptor beta chains follows, all from one sample in a study of early stage breast cancer tumors. Produced via immunoSEQ multiplex PCR; TCRdb's table is partial and in-frame only. The table includes some 8,000 clones, 70% to 80% detected once. The source material was normal breast tissue next to the tumor. The source of these receptors is a person aged 55 to 69 with breast cancer. Each CDR3 is given with its conserved first and last residue. The D gene is left open where the match is weak.

cdr3_length: 13; d_call: NA; v_call: TRBV28; cdr3_aa: CASKRASGNTIYF
cdr3_length: 14; d_call: NA; v_call: TRBV7-9; cdr3_aa: CASSPDRSTHEQYF
cdr3_length: 15; d_call: NA; v_call: TRBV27; cdr3_aa: CASRTGGVTNEKLFF
cdr3_length: 15; d_call: TRBD1; v_call: TRBV19; cdr3_aa: CASRAPGQSPREAFF
cdr3_length: 16; d_call: TRBD1; v_call: TRBV10-1; cdr3_aa: CASGHEGQGTNQPQHF
cdr3_length: 18; d_call: NA; v_call: TRBV4-1; cdr3_aa: CASSQEGTQGTNDYGYTF
cdr3_length: 15; d_call: TRBD2; v_call: TRBV10-2; cdr3_aa: CASKGDLSGRAEQFF
cdr3_length: 16; d_call: TRBD1; v_call: TRBV6-6; cdr3_aa: CASSARSGTGVYEQYF
cdr3_length: 14; d_call: NA; v_call: TRBV14; cdr3_aa: CASSQDYLAFTQYF
cdr3_length: 14; d_call: NA; v_call: TRBV19; cdr3_aa: CASSIGRVNTEAFF
cdr3_length: 13; d_call: NA; v_call: TRBV28; cdr3_aa: CASSFQGSYEQYF
cdr3_length: 14; d_call: TRBD2; v_call: TRBV5-1; cdr3_aa: CASSVLASPDTQYF
cdr3_length: 15; d_call: NA; v_call: TRBV7-9; cdr3_aa: CASSGGDGVRYGYTF
cdr3_length: 15; d_call: NA; v_call: TRBV6-1; cdr3_aa: CASSEIHYSGNTIYF
cdr3_length: 14; d_call: NA; v_call: TRBV16; cdr3_aa: CASSRQAGGTEAFF
cdr3_length: 14; d_call: NA; v_call: TRBV2; cdr3_aa: CASKGGTTGTGYTF
cdr3_length: 15; d_call: TRBD1; v_call: TRBV15; cdr3_aa: CATSFGQDDYNEQFF
cdr3_length: 17; d_call: NA; v_call: TRBV5-1; cdr3_aa: CASSLEQTSATNEKLFF
cdr3_length: 15; d_call: NA; v_call: TRBV5-4; cdr3_aa: CASSLGAEPTNEQFF
cdr3_length: 15; d_call: NA; v_call: TRBV19; cdr3_aa: CASSTSARMNTEAFF
cdr3_length: 12; d_call: NA; v_call: TRBV5-6; cdr3_aa: CASSLEGETQYF
cdr3_length: 13; d_call: NA; v_call: TRBV7-9; cdr3_aa: CASSRAFADTQYF
cdr3_length: 15; d_call: TRBD2; v_call: TRBV19; cdr3_aa: CASRKGTSGQETQYF
cdr3_length: 15; d_call: TRBD1; v_call: TRBV6-6; cdr3_aa: CASSYGGDRGYEQYF
cdr3_length: 15; d_call: NA; v_call: TRBV2; cdr3_aa: CASSERGGRTDTQYF